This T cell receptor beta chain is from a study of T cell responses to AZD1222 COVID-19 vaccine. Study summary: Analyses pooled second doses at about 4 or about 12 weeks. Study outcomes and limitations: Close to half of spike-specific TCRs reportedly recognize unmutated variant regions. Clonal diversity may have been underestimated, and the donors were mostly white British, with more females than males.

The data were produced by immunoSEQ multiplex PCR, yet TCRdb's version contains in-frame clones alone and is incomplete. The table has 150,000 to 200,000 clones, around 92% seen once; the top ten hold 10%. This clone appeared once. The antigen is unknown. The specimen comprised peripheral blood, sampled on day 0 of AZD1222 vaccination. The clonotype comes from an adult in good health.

DNA of the CDR3: TGTGCCAGCAGCGTAGACAGGGATGGCACTGAAGCTTTCTTT. Amino acids: CASSVDRDGTEAFF. The chain joins TRBV9 to TRBJ1-1; possible D gene TRBD1, 6 bases. With 0 bases removed from V and 4 bases from J, the gap between germline ends came to 10 bases. The CDR3 sequence is 14 residues long. From germline, CDR1 is SGDLS and CDR2 YYNGEE.